This TCR beta chain appears in the sequencing data of a study of breast tumors, draining lymph nodes, adjacent tissues. Overall study findings and caveats: Most tumor T cells seemingly derive from lymph node, then expand in tumor. Tumors had less TCR diversity than lymph nodes, more than nontumor tissue. Compared with basal-like, luminal-like tumors shared significantly more repertoire with nontumor tissue.

This clonotype showed up just a few times. What it recognizes is unknown. At one end the junction does not follow the germline gene, possibly because of a read error. Each CDR3 protein is one row after TCRdb ran MiXCR on the multiplex PCR reads. Of 200,000 to 250,000 distinct CDR3 sequences in the sample, less than 40% were seen once. Breast cancer patients provided tissue from their axillary draining lymph nodes. Germline CDR1 MNHEY, CDR2 SVGAGI. This CDR3 has 14 residues. The gene calls are TRBV6-5 and TRBJ1-5; perhaps TRBD1 as D (5 bases). The sequence came from a female donor with breast cancer. Some clones in this sample may be carry-over from other donors' samples. Sequenced sample: axillary lymph node tissue. The CDR3 bases are TGTGCCAGCAGTCACTCAGGGTTCAATCAGCCCCAGCATTTT. This gives the protein CASSHSGFNQPQHF.